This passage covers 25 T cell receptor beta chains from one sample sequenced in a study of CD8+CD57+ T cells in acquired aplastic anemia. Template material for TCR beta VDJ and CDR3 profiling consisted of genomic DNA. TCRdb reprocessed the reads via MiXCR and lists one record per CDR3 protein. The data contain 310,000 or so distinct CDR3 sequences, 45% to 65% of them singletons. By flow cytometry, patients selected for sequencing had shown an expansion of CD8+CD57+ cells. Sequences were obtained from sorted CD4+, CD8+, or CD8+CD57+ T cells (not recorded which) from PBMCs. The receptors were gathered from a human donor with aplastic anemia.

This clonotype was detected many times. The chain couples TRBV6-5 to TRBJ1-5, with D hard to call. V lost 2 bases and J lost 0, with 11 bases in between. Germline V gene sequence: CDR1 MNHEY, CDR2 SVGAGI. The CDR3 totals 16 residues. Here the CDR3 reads CASSYGSPDSNQPQHF. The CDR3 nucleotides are TGTGCCAGCAGTTACGGAAGTCCAGATAGCAATCAGCCCCAGCATTTT.

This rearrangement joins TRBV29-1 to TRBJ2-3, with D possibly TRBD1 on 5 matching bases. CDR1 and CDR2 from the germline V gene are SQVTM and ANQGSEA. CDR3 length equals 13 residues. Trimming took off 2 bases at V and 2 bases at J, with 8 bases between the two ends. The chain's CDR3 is CSVEKTVTDTQYF. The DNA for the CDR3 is TGCAGCGTTGAAAAGACAGTCACAGATACGCAGTATTTT.

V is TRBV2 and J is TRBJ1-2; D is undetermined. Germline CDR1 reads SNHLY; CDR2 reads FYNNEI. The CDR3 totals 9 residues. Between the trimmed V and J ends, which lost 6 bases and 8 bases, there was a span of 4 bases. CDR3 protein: CASREGYTF. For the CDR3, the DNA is TGTGCCAGCAGGGAGGGCTACACCTTC. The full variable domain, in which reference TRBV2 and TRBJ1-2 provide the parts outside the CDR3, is EPEVTQTPSHQVTQMGQEVILRCVPISNHLYFYWYRQILGQKVEFLVSFYNNEISEKSEIFDDQFSVERPDGSNFTLKIRSTKLEDSAMYFCASREGYTFGSGTRLTVV.

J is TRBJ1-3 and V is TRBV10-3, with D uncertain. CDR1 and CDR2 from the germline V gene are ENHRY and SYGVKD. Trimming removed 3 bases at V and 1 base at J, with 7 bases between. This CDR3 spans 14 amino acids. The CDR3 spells CAISELGSGNTIYF. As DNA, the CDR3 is TGTGCCATCAGTGAACTAGGTTCTGGAAACACCATATATTTT.

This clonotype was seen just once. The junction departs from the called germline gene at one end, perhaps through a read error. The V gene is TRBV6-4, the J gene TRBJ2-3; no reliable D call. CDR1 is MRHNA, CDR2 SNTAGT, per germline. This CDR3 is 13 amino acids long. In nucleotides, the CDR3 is TGTGCCAGCAGTTACTCCCTGTTGGATACGCAGTATTTT. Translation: CASSYSLLDTQYF.

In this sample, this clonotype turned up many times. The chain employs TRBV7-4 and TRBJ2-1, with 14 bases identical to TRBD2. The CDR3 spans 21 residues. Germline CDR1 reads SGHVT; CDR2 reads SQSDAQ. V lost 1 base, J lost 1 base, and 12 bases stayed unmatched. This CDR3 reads CASSLDNPTSGRAWSYNEQFF. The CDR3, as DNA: TGTGCCAGCAGCTTAGATAATCCGACTAGCGGGAGGGCATGGTCCTACAATGAGCAGTTCTTC.

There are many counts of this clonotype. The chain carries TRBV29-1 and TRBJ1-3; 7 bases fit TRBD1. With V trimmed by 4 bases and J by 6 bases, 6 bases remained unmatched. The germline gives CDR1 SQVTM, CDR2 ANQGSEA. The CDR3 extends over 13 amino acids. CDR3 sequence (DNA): TGCAGCGTTGGAGGGGACAGTCAAAACACCATATATTTT. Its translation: CSVGGDSQNTIYF.

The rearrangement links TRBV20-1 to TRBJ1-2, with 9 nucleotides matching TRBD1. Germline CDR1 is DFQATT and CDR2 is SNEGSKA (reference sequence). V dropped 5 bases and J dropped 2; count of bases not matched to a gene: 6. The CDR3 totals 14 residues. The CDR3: CSAGGQGRNYGYTF. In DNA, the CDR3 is TGCAGTGCTGGAGGACAGGGGAGAAACTATGGCTACACCTTC.

In nucleotides, the CDR3 is TGCAGTGCTAAAACGGGACAGCAAGACACTGAAGCTTTCTTT. This translates into CSAKTGQQDTEAFF. V usage is TRBV20-1 and J usage is TRBJ1-1, with 7 bases that match TRBD1. CDR3 length equals 14 residues. The J segment lost 3 bases and the V segment lost 4 bases, leaving 8 bases of the junction unmatched. Germline CDR1 is DFQATT and CDR2 is SNEGSKA (reference sequence).

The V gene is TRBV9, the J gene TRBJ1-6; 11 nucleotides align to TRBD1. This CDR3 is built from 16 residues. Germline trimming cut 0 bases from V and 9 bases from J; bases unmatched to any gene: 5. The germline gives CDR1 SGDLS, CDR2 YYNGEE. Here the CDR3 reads CASSVDGTGGISPLHF. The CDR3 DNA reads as TGTGCCAGCAGCGTAGACGGGACAGGGGGTATTTCACCCCTCCACTTT.

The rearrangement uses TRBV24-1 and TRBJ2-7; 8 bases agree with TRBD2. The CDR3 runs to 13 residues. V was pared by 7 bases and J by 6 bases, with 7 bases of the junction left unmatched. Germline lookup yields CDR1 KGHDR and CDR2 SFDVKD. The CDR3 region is CATSPGGGREQYF. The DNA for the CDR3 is TGTGCCACCAGCCCGGGGGGGGGTCGCGAGCAGTACTTC.

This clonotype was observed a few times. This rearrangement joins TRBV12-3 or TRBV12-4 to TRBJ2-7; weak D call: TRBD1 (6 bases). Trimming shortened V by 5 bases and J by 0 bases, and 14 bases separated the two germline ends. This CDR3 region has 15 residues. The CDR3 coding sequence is TGTGCCAGCAGTCCCACAGGGTACAGCTCCTACGAGCAGTACTTC. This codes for CASSPTGYSSYEQYF.

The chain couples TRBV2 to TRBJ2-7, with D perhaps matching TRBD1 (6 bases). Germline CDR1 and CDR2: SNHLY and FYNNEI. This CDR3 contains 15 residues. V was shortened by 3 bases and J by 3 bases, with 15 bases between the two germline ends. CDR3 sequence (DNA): TGTGCCAGCAGTGACTTGGACAGTTCAATCTACGAGCAGTACTTC. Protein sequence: CASSDLDSSIYEQYF.

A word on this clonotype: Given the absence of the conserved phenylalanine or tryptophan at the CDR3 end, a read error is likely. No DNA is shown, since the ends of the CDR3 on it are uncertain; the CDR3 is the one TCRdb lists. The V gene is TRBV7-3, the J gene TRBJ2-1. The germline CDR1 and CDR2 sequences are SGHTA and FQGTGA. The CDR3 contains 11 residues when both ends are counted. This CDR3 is CASSLTGERFL.

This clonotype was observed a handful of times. CDR3 sequence: CANFTPEDRCVYEQYF. The CDR3 coding sequence is TGCGCCAACTTCACCCCCGAGGACAGGTGTGTCTACGAGCAGTACTTC. The gene calls are TRBV10-1 and TRBJ2-7; TRBD1 agrees at 7 bases. Germline CDR1 WNHNN, CDR2 SYGVQD (reference sequence). Losses at the gene ends were 10 bases for V and 3 bases for J; bases not matched to a gene: 18. The CDR3 consists of 16 residues.

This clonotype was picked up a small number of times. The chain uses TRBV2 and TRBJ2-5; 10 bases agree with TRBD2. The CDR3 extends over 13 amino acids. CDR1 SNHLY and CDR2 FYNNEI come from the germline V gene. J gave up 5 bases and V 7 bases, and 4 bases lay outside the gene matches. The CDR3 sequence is CASTATSGETQYF. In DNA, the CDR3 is TGTGCCAGCACCGCGACTAGCGGGGAGACCCAGTACTTC.

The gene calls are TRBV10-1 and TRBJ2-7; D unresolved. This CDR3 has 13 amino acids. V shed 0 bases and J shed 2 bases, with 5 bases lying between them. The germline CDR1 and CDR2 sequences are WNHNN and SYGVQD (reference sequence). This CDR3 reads CASSESAAYEQYF. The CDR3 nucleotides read TGCGCCAGCAGTGAGTCGGCAGCCTACGAGCAGTACTTC.

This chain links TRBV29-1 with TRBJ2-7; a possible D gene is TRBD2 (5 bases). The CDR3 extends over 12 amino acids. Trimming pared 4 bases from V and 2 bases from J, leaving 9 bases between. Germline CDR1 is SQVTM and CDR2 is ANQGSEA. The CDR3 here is CSVVRGPYEQYF. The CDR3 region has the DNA TGCAGCGTTGTTCGGGGTCCCTACGAGCAGTACTTC.

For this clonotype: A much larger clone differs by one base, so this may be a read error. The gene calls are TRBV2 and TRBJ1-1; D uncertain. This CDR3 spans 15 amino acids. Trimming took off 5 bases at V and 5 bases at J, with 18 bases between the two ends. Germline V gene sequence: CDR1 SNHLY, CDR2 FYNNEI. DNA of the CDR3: TGTGCCAGCAGTTACACTAGAAGGGTGGGGACTGAAGCTTTCTTT. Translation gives CASSYTRRVGTEAFF. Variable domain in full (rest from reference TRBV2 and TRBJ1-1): EPEVTQTPSHQVTQMGQEVILRCVPISNHLYFYWYRQILGQKVEFLVSFYNNEISEKSEIFDDQFSVERPDGSNFTLKIRSTKLEDSAMYFCASSYTRRVGTEAFFGQGTRLTVV.

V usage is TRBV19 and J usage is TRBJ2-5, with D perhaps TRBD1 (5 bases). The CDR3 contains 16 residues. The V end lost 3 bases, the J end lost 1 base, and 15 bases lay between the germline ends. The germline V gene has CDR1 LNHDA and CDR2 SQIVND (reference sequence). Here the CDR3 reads CASSIGWGAPQETQYF. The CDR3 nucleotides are TGTGCCAGTAGTATTGGGTGGGGCGCACCCCAAGAGACCCAGTACTTC.

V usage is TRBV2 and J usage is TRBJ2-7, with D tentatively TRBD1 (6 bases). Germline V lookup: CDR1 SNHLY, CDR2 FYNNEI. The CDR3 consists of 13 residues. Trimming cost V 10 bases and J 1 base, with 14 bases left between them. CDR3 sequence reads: CAITGTPSYEQYF. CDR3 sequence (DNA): TGTGCCATCACAGGGACCCCTTCCTACGAGCAGTACTTC.

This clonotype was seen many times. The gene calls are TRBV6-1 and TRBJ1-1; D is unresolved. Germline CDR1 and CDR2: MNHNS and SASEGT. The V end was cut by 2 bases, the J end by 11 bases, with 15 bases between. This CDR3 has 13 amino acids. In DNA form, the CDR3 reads TGTGCCAGCAGTGAAACCGGGAGAATTCCCGCTTTCTTT. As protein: CASSETGRIPAFF.

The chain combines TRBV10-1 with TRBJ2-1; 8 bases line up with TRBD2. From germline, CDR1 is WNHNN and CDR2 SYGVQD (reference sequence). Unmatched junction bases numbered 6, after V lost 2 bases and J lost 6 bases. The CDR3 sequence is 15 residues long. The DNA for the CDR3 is TGCGCCAGCAGTGAGACGGTACTAGCGGTCAATGAGCAGTTCTTC. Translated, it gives CASSETVLAVNEQFF.

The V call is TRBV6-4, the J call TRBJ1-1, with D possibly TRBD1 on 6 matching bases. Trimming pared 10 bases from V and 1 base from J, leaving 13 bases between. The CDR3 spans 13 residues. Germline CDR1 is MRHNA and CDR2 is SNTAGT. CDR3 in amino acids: CATSRDTNTEAFF. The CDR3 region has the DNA TGTGCCACCTCGCGGGACACGAACACTGAAGCTTTCTTT.

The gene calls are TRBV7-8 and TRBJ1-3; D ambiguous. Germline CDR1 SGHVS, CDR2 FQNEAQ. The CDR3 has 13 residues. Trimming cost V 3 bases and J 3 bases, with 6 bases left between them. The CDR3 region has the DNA TGTGCCAGCAGCTTCAAGGTTGGAAACACCATATATTTT. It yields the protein CASSFKVGNTIYF. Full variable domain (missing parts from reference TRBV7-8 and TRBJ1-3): GAGVSQSPRYKVAKRGQDVALRCDPISGHVSLFWYQQALGQGPEFLTYFQNEAQLDKSGLPSDRFFAERPEGSVSTLKIQRTQQEDSAVYLCASSFKVGNTIYFGEGSWLTVV.